This T cell receptor (beta chain) was obtained from a study of T cell changes during pregnancy in multiple sclerosis. Libraries were prepared by immunoSEQ multiplex PCR; TCRdb keeps only in-frame clonotypes and omits some of them. The table shows tens of thousands of clones, with roughly 92% occurring only once. CDR1 is SGHNT and CDR2 is YENEEA in the germline V gene. Trimming pared 2 bases from V and 9 bases from J, leaving 11 bases between. There are 13 residues in the CDR3. V is TRBV11-3 and J is TRBJ2-4, with D maybe TRBD2 (5 bases). The sequence was obtained from a female donor with multiple sclerosis, enrolled in a pregnancy study. Material for sequencing was peripheral blood. The CDR3 sequence: CASSLQGSGIQYF. CDR3 in DNA: TGTGCCAGCAGCTTACAAGGCAGCGGCATTCAGTACTTC.